The clone carrying this TCR beta chain was seen once. The sample belongs to a study of shared clonotypes between healthy human individuals. CDR1 SGHNT and CDR2 YYREEE come from the germline V gene (reference sequence). This CDR3 region has 15 residues. Between the trimmed V and J ends, which lost 4 bases and 4 bases, there was a span of 12 bases. As handled by the study authors: ImmunoSEQ supplied junction-only sequences lacking quality scores, so filtering was different. Only in-frame clones appear in the TCRdb table, and some are missing; sequencing was by immunoSEQ multiplex PCR. The V and J calls and the clone size are those of that table, but D and trimming were determined from the DNA. The table has about 2 million clones, about 95% seen once.

The material sequenced was naive CD4+ T cells sorted from blood. Regarding subset: CD45RA+ positively selected. The clonotype was recovered from a man younger than 30 in good health. The chain recombines TRBV5-4 with TRBJ2-6, with D possibly matching TRBD1 (5 bases). CDR3 sequence: CASSAPGPGANVLTF. The CDR3 bases are TGTGCCAGCAGCGCCCCAGGGCCCGGGGCCAACGTCCTGACTTTC.